This T cell receptor (beta chain) was sequenced for a study of T-cell reconstitution after alpha-beta-depleted transplantation in children. The CDR3 runs 16 residues. The V gene's germline CDR1 is SGHRS and CDR2 YFSETQ. Trimming removed 0 bases at V and 1 base at J, with 13 bases between. This sample's TCRbeta library carried unique molecular identifier barcodes. TCRdb analysed the PCR reads with MiXCR anew, one entry per CDR3 protein. The table lists about 400,000 distinct CDR3 sequences, roughly 20% of them singletons, with 3.8% in the top ten. The clonotype comes from a human donor who donated a stem cell graft to a child with acute myeloid leukemia. The specimen was PBMCs from the stem cell graft donor, collected from the stem cell graft. V is TRBV5-1 and J is TRBJ1-1; D perhaps matches TRBD1 (6 bases). The CDR3 region has the DNA TGCGCCAGCAGCTTGGAACCCCGGACAGAGAACACTGAAGCTTTCTTT. It yields the protein CASSLEPRTENTEAFF.